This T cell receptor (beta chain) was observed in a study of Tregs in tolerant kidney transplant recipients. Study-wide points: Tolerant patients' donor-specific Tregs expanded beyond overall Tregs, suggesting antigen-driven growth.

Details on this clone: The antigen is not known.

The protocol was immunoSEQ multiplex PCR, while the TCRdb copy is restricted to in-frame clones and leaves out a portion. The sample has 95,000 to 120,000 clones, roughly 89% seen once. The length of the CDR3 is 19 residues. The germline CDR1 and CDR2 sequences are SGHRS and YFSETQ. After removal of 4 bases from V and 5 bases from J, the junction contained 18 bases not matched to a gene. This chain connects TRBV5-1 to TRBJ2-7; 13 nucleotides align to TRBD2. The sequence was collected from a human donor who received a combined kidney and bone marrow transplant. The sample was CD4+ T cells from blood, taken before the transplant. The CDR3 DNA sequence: TGCGCCAGCAGCCTACGTATTTCCACTAGCGGGGGGGCTCTGGACGAGCAGTACTTC. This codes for CASSLRISTSGGALDEQYF.